The 9 T cell receptor beta chains below all came from one sample that was sequenced in a study of blood T cell repertoires in COVID-19. TCRdb's table, derived via immunoSEQ multiplex PCR, lists solely in-frame clones and lacks some. This table has about 100,000 clones, just under 85% appearing once. The sequenced material came from peripheral blood. Receptors originate from a woman of 80 years or more with active or convalescent COVID-19.

This chain links TRBV7-6 with TRBJ2-3, with D possibly being TRBD2 (7 bases). This CDR3 contains 15 residues. The V end lost 1 base, the J end lost 3 bases, and 11 bases lay between the germline ends. Germline loops: CDR1 SGHVS, CDR2 FNYEAQ. The CDR3 reads CASSLVGGGTDTQYF. The CDR3 bases are TGTGCCAGCAGCTTAGTAGGGGGGGGGACAGATACGCAGTATTTT.

V gene TRBV29-1 combines with J gene TRBJ2-7; D might be TRBD2 (6 bases). V gave up 4 bases and J gave up 0 bases, with 13 bases separating them. CDR1 is SQVTM and CDR2 is ANQGSEA in the germline V gene. The CDR3 has 14 amino acids. The CDR3 DNA follows: TGCAGCGTTGCCTGGCAGGGACTCTCCTACGAGCAGTACTTC. Protein: CSVAWQGLSYEQYF.

V and J are TRBV10-3 and TRBJ2-5; 7 positions match TRBD1. CDR3 size: 14 residues. Losses at the gene ends were 3 bases for V and 2 bases for J; bases not matched to a gene: 3. The germline V gene has CDR1 ENHRY and CDR2 SYGVKD. CDR3 protein: CAISEGRGQETQYF. The CDR3 region has the DNA TGTGCCATCAGTGAAGGCAGGGGGCAAGAGACCCAGTACTTC.

CDR3 sequence reads: CASNRDTYGYTF. The CDR3 DNA reads as TGTGCCAGTAACAGGGATACCTATGGCTACACCTTC. This rearrangement joins TRBV6-5 to TRBJ1-2, with a tentative D call TRBD1 (6 bases). V was cut by 9 bases and J by 4 bases, with 12 bases left in between. Germline loops: CDR1 MNHEY, CDR2 SVGAGI. The CDR3 runs to 12 residues.

The rearrangement uses TRBV7-2 and TRBJ2-1, with 7 bases fitting TRBD2. The V and J ends lost 5 bases and 9 bases, in that order; junction bases with no gene match: 16. The germline CDR1 and CDR2 sequences are SGHTA and FQGNSA. The CDR3 extends over 16 amino acids. CDR3 residues: CASSPMGGSRTTEQFF. Written as DNA, the CDR3 is TGTGCCAGCAGCCCTATGGGCGGGAGCCGAACTACTGAGCAGTTCTTC. Using reference TRBV7-2 and TRBJ2-1 for the parts outside the CDR3, the full variable domain is GAGVSQSPSNKVTEKGKDVELRCDPISGHTALYWYRQSLGQGLEFLIYFQGNSAPDKSGLPSDRFSAERTGGSVSTLTIQRTQQEDSAVYLCASSPMGGSRTTEQFFGPGTRLTVL.

The gene calls are TRBV7-2 and TRBJ1-1; TRBD1 matches at 8 bases. The CDR3 loop spans 19 amino acids. V shed 4 bases and J 3 bases; nucleotides not matched to a gene: 19. The germline gives CDR1 SGHTA, CDR2 FQGNSA. Written as DNA, the CDR3 is TGTGCCAGCAGCTCCTTCAGGACAGGGATCTTCGGGGTTCACACTGAAGCTTTCTTT. Encoded protein: CASSSFRTGIFGVHTEAFF.

The J gene is TRBJ1-1, the V gene TRBV19, with TRBD1 identical over 7 bases. V lost 2 bases, J lost 11 bases, and 5 bases stayed unmatched. Germline V gene sequence: CDR1 LNHDA, CDR2 SQIVND (reference sequence). This CDR3 region has 12 residues. The CDR3 DNA sequence: TGTGCCAGTAGTATAAAACAGGGGAACGCTTTCTTT. Protein: CASSIKQGNAFF.

The chain is built from TRBV5-1 and TRBJ1-1; a weak D match, TRBD1 (6 bases). Germline V gene lookup returns CDR1 SGHRS and CDR2 YFSETQ. The CDR3 is 14 amino acids. V lost 3 bases and J 5 bases, leaving 14 bases between the germline ends. The CDR3 DNA follows: TGCGCCAGCAGCTCCTTAGACAGGCTGACTGAAGCTTTCTTT. It yields the protein CASSSLDRLTEAFF. The full variable domain, its missing parts supplied by reference TRBV5-1 and TRBJ1-1, is KAGVTQTPRYLIKTRGQQVTLSCSPISGHRSVSWYQQTPGQGLQFLFEYFSETQRNKGNFPGRFSGRQFSNSRSEMNVSTLELGDSALYLCASSSLDRLTEAFFGQGTRLTVV.

This chain uses TRBV28 with TRBJ1-1; 7 nucleotides align to TRBD1. The junction had 12 bases not matched to a gene; V was cut back by 6 bases and J by 2 bases. There are 16 residues in the CDR3. From germline, CDR1 is MDHEN and CDR2 SYDVKM. CDR3 bases: TGTGCCAGCAGCCCCGGGACAGTAGGTATAAACACTGAAGCTTTCTTT. This codes for CASSPGTVGINTEAFF.